This T cell receptor beta chain was identified in a study of T cells in tumors after PD-1 blockade. In the study overall: Patients had no prior checkpoint blockade, systemic immunosuppressants, or anti-cancer therapy within 4 weeks. Each patient got pembrolizumab 200 mg every 3 weeks or cemiplimab 350 mg every 2 weeks. Daily vismodegib 150 mg continued in a subset of anti-PD-1-treated patients.

For this clone: As yet, its antigen is unknown.

Study-wide results and limits: Peripheral recruitment is suggested, as some novel exhausted tumor clones were in pre-treatment blood.

The CDR3 length is 16 residues. Germline trimming cut 4 bases from V and 4 bases from J; bases unmatched to any gene: 6. Germline CDR1 reads SGDLS; CDR2 reads YYNGEE. Clones were sequenced by immunoSEQ multiplex PCR, and TCRdb holds only the in-frame ones, with some missing. The sample lists about 20,000 clones, around four fifths occurring once. The chain is built from TRBV9 and TRBJ1-5, with 12 bases that match TRBD1. Material: PBMCs, obtained before anti-PD-1 treatment. The sequence came from a human donor with basal cell carcinoma. The CDR3 nucleotides read TGTGCCAGCAGCCCTGGGACAGGGGGCCTGAATCAGCCCCAGCATTTT. Protein sequence: CASSPGTGGLNQPQHF.